The T cell receptor (beta chain) described here comes from a study of T cells in Graves' hyperthyroidism and ophthalmopathy. Using RNA transcripts as the source, TCR beta CDR3 regions were amplified. The HTBI set primed first-round TCR CDR3 RT-PCR. TCRdb reprocessed the multiplex PCR reads via MiXCR and lists one record per CDR3 protein. The sample has about 500,000 distinct CDR3 sequences, 40% to 50% seen once; the top ten hold about 40%. This CDR3 comprises 16 residues. Between the trimmed V and J ends, which lost 5 bases and 0 bases, there was a span of 14 bases. CDR1 and CDR2 (germline): SEHNR, FQNEAQ (reference sequence). This clonotype appeared many times.

The chain employs TRBV7-9 and TRBJ1-3; D remains unclear. What was sequenced was peripheral blood or thyroid tissue (not recorded which). This sequence originates from an adult woman with Graves' disease, either hyperthyroidism or ophthalmopathy (not recorded which). CDR3 nucleotides: TGTGCCAGCAGCCCTAGTTTAATCCTCTCTGGAAACACCATATATTTT. Its protein product is CASSPSLILSGNTIYF.